One TCR beta chain is described in this entry. The sample originates from a study of T cells in tumors after PD-1 blockade. The trim removed 3 bases at V and 5 bases at J, leaving 5 bases unmatched. The V gene's germline CDR1 is LNHDA and CDR2 SQIVND (reference sequence). The CDR3 is 14 amino acids. The repertoire was sequenced with immunoSEQ multiplex PCR; TCRdb's copy has only in-frame clones and lacks some. The repertoire holds 50,000 or so clones, with more than 75% as singletons. V and J are TRBV19 and TRBJ1-2, with 8 nucleotides matching TRBD1. The source is a human donor with basal cell carcinoma. Sequencing was performed on PBMCs, taken before anti-PD-1 treatment. CDR3 coding DNA: TGTGCCAGTAGTATTGACAGGGGATCTTATGGCTACACCTTC. As protein: CASSIDRGSYGYTF.